This T cell receptor (beta chain) stems from a study of human T cells and chemical hapten exposure. Time point denoted: patch test 2, 6 weeks after DPC sensitization. Regarding treatment: therapeutic diphenylcyclopropenone sensitization with weekly scalp DPC. Separate cDNA molecules received unique molecular identifiers, which the library attached to them. TCRdb independently ran MiXCR on the RACE reads; one entry per CDR3 protein. The repertoire consists of more than 75,000 distinct CDR3 sequences, with 10% to 13% occurring once and the leading ten covering around 2.5%. The germline CDR1 and CDR2 sequences are MDHEN and SYDVKM. V dropped 5 bases and J dropped 6 bases, with 11 bases sitting between them. This CDR3 comprises 13 residues.

The rearrangement joins TRBV28 to TRBJ1-5; D might be TRBD1 (6 bases). The starting material was whole blood, obtained in connection with sensitization to the hapten diphenylcyclopropenone (DPC). This TCR was sampled from a woman aged 30 to 39 with alopecia areata. Some clones in this sample may be carry-over from other donors' samples. The CDR3 DNA sequence: TGTGCCAGCAGTCCTCAGGGGACTCAGCCCCAGCATTTT. This codes for CASSPQGTQPQHF.